This TCR beta chain was observed in a study of T cell repertoires in cytomegalovirus infection. The CDR3 loop spans 17 amino acids. Losses at the gene ends were 7 bases for V and 3 bases for J; bases not matched to a gene: 11. Germline V gene data show CDR1 as SNHLY and CDR2 as FYNNEI. This clonotype was seen only a few times. TCRdb recomputed calls from the reads with MiXCR, one row per CDR3 protein. The sample has around 170,000 distinct CDR3 sequences, 15% to 20% seen once. Input material: CD8+ T cells from PBMCs. This TCR was sampled from a human donor in good health (CMV status not recorded). Some clones in this sample may be carry-over from other donors' samples. The chain couples TRBV2 to TRBJ2-1; TRBD2 matches 11 bases. The CDR3 loop is CASTRDSGGAYYNEQFF. CDR3 DNA: TGTGCCAGCACCAGGGATAGCGGGGGGGCCTACTACAATGAGCAGTTCTTC.